Below, 4 T cell receptor beta chains from the same sample are listed, as sequenced in a study of metastatic and nonmetastatic thyroid tumors. No treatment had been given to any patient before thyroid surgery. TCRdb recomputed clones from the PCR reads via MiXCR. The sample shows 40,000 to 55,000 clones, 16% of them seen only once. Sample: blood. The receptors derive from a female donor with papillary thyroid cancer or a benign thyroid nodule (not recorded which). Some clones in this sample may be carry-over from other donors' samples.

This clone was observed many times. The chain combines TRBV9 with TRBJ2-5, with D maybe TRBD2 (6 bases). Trimming pared 5 bases from V and 5 bases from J, leaving 7 bases between. This CDR3 spans 11 amino acids. Germline V gene data show CDR1 as SGDLS and CDR2 as YYNGEE. Here the CDR3 reads CASSRGETQYF. CDR3 nucleotides: TGTGCCAGCAGTCGGGGGGAGACCCAGTACTTC.

The chain couples TRBV28 to TRBJ1-6; D remains unclear. Trimming shortened V by 1 base and J by 10 bases, and 11 bases separated the two germline ends. CDR3 length equals 14 residues. Per the germline V gene, CDR1 is MDHEN and CDR2 is SYDVKM. CDR3 loop: CASSLSGRTSPLHF. CDR3 coding DNA: TGTGCCAGCAGTTTATCGGGCAGGACGTCACCCCTCCACTTT.

J is TRBJ2-7 and V is TRBV6-1; no reliable D call. V was shortened by 6 bases and J by 5 bases, with 11 bases between the two germline ends. Germline V gene sequence: CDR1 MNHNS, CDR2 SASEGT. CDR3 length equals 12 residues. CDR3 amino acids: CASRWVLHEQYF. The CDR3 region has the DNA TGTGCCAGCAGGTGGGTTCTCCACGAGCAGTACTTC.

In its sample, this clone was seen once. The rearrangement uses TRBV11-2 and TRBJ1-2; TRBD1 is a possible D gene (5 bases). This CDR3 is built from 14 residues. CDR1 and CDR2 from the germline V gene are SGHAT and FQNNGV. V lost 0 bases, J lost 8 bases, and 13 bases lay in between. This CDR3 reads CASSLERGLWGYTF. The CDR3 DNA sequence: TGTGCCAGCAGCTTAGAACGGGGACTATGGGGCTACACCTTC.